What follows are 23 T cell receptor beta chains derived from one specimen sequenced in a study of blood T cell repertoires in COVID-19. Repertoires were generated with immunoSEQ multiplex PCR, while TCRdb's copy carries only in-frame clones and drops some. Altogether 72,000 or so clones are present, approximately 90% being singletons, with the ten largest covering 0.77%. Sequenced input: peripheral blood. Receptors originate from a woman older than 75 with acute or convalescent COVID-19.

The rearrangement links TRBV19 to TRBJ2-2; D call uncertain. Looked up from germline, CDR1 is LNHDA and CDR2 is SQIVND (reference sequence). The CDR3 spans 12 residues. V lost 6 bases and J lost 5, with 7 bases in between. The CDR3 bases are TGTGCCAGTAGCGGTCGTACCGGGGAGCTGTTTTTT. The encoded protein is CASSGRTGELFF. Supplemented by reference TRBV19 and TRBJ2-2, the full variable domain reads DGGITQSPKYLFRKEGQNVTLSCEQNLNHDAMYWYRQDPGQGLRLIYYSQIVNDFQKGDIAEGYSVSREKKESFPLTVTSAQKNPTAFYLCASSGRTGELFFGEGSRLTVL.

The chain combines TRBV7-2 with TRBJ1-2; D gene ambiguous. The CDR3 totals 12 residues. The germline V gene encodes CDR1 SGHTA and CDR2 FQGNSA. V was clipped by 4 bases and J by 2 bases, with 5 bases between them. The CDR3 spells CASSSRNYGYTF. In DNA form, the CDR3 reads TGTGCCAGCAGCTCTCGGAACTATGGCTACACCTTC.

This chain uses TRBV11-1 with TRBJ2-7; the D gene is possibly TRBD1 (6 bases). V lost 1 base and J lost 4, with 14 bases in between. The germline CDR1 and CDR2 sequences are SGHAT and FQDESV (reference sequence). This CDR3 has 15 residues. The CDR3 sequence is CASSLGQGRGYEQYF. The CDR3 nucleotides are TGTGCCAGCAGCTTAGGCCAGGGAAGGGGGTACGAGCAGTACTTC.

J is TRBJ2-7 and V is TRBV15; a weak D match, TRBD1 (6 bases). The V and J ends lost 1 base and 2 bases respectively, with 18 bases between them. The germline V gene has CDR1 LNHNV and CDR2 YYDKDF (reference sequence). The CDR3 is 17 amino acids. CDR3 loop: CATSRGGPGVVPYEQYF. The CDR3 DNA sequence: TGTGCCACCAGCAGAGGGGGGCCAGGGGTAGTTCCCTACGAGCAGTACTTC.

The rearrangement uses TRBV12-3 or TRBV12-4 and TRBJ2-7; 8 bases match TRBD1. The CDR3 sequence is 13 residues long. Trimming took 6 bases from V and 6 from J; bases not matched to a gene: 7. The CDR3 loop is CASSSLTGGEQYF. The CDR3 DNA reads as TGTGCCAGCAGCTCCCTTACAGGGGGCGAGCAGTACTTC.

The chain has TRBV4-3 and TRBJ1-2, with unresolved D. With 3 bases removed from V and 4 bases from J, the gap between germline ends came to 9 bases. CDR1 LGHNA and CDR2 YSLEER come from the germline V gene. The length of the CDR3 is 13 residues. Here the CDR3 DNA reads TGCGCCAGCAGCCACGGTAGTGGCTATGGCTACACCTTC. This encodes CASSHGSGYGYTF.

The V and J genes are TRBV3-1 (or the pseudogene TRBV3-2) and TRBJ1-5, with 7 bases that match TRBD1. The germline V gene encodes CDR1 LGHDT and CDR2 YNNKEL (reference sequence). The CDR3 runs to 15 residues. The ends lost 2 bases at V and 10 bases at J; junction bases unmatched: 11. CDR3 loop: CASSQRHGEGAPQHF. As DNA, the CDR3 is TGTGCCAGCAGCCAAAGACACGGTGAGGGGGCACCCCAGCATTTT.

The V call is TRBV3-1 (or the pseudogene TRBV3-2), the J call TRBJ2-1, with 8 positions matching TRBD1. The CDR3 is 17 residues long. Trimming at V came to 0 bases and at J to 1 base, leaving 5 bases not matched to a gene. From germline, CDR1 is LGHDT and CDR2 YNNKEL (reference sequence). CDR3 bases: TGTGCCAGCAGCCAAGAAAGACGGGACAGGTCCTACAATGAGCAGTTCTTC. Translated, it gives CASSQERRDRSYNEQFF.

V and J are TRBV27 and TRBJ2-2; 12 nucleotides align to TRBD2. Unmatched junction bases numbered 7, after V lost 5 bases and J lost 0 bases. CDR3 length: 18 amino acids. Per the germline V gene, CDR1 is MNHEY and CDR2 is SMNVEV (reference sequence). This CDR3 reads CASSTTRLAGANTGELFF. CDR3 nucleotide sequence: TGTGCCAGCAGTACCACAAGACTAGCGGGAGCGAACACCGGGGAGCTGTTTTTT.

This sequence joins TRBV19 and TRBJ1-4; D call uncertain. The CDR3 sequence is 15 residues long. The V gene's germline CDR1 is LNHDA and CDR2 SQIVND (reference sequence). V lost 4 bases, J lost 0 bases, and 9 bases lay in between. DNA of the CDR3: TGTGCCAGTAGTACTTCAGGTGCAACTAATGAAAAACTGTTTTTT. Translated, it gives CASSTSGATNEKLFF.

The J gene is TRBJ1-1, the V gene TRBV5-1; TRBD1 agrees at 7 bases. The CDR3 sequence is 14 residues long. Losses at the gene ends were 1 base for V and 10 bases for J; bases not matched to a gene: 10. Germline lookup yields CDR1 SGHRS and CDR2 YFSETQ. The CDR3 region is CASSLQGGDRGAFF. CDR3 sequence (DNA): TGCGCCAGCAGCTTGCAAGGGGGCGATCGCGGAGCTTTCTTT.

The chain employs TRBV27 and TRBJ1-4; D may be TRBD1 (6 bases). The CDR3 spans 15 residues. Germline V gene sequence: CDR1 MNHEY, CDR2 SMNVEV (reference sequence). V gave up 7 bases and J gave up 8 bases, with 20 bases separating them. CDR3 nucleotide sequence: TGTGCCAGCAAGTTTGAAGGGGGAGGGAACGAAAAACTGTTTTTT. Translated, it gives CASKFEGGGNEKLFF. The full variable domain, in which reference TRBV27 and TRBJ1-4 provide the parts outside the CDR3, is EAQVTQNPRYLITVTGKKLTVTCSQNMNHEYMSWYRQDPGLGLRQIYYSMNVEVTDKGDVPEGYKVSRKEKRNFPLILESPSPNQTSLYFCASKFEGGGNEKLFFGSGTQLSVL.

This rearrangement joins TRBV18 to TRBJ1-1; tentatively, D is TRBD1 (5 bases). CDR1 and CDR2 from the germline V gene are KGHSH and LQKENI. This CDR3 spans 15 amino acids. With 2 bases removed from V and 0 bases from J, the gap between germline ends came to 10 bases. The CDR3 here is CASSPNQGMNTEAFF. CDR3 DNA sequence: TGTGCCAGCTCACCAAACCAGGGCATGAACACTGAAGCTTTCTTT.

The chain couples TRBV10-1 to TRBJ1-2, with TRBD1 as a possible D gene (6 bases). V lost 2 bases and J lost 1, with 14 bases in between. Germline V CDR1 and CDR2: WNHNN, SYGVQD (reference sequence). The CDR3 consists of 16 residues. Here the CDR3 DNA reads TGCGCCAGCAGTGAGCCGGACAGCCCACTTAACTATGGCTACACCTTC. It is translated as CASSEPDSPLNYGYTF.

The chain carries TRBV2 and TRBJ2-7, with D tentatively TRBD1 (5 bases). The CDR3 runs to 15 residues. Germline values: CDR1 SNHLY, CDR2 FYNNEI. Trimming cost V 3 bases and J 0 bases, with 12 bases left between them. This CDR3 reads CASSEWGLSSYEQYF. The DNA for the CDR3 is TGTGCCAGCAGTGAGTGGGGCTTAAGCTCCTACGAGCAGTACTTC.

The chain is built from TRBV24-1 and TRBJ2-3, with D hard to call. Germline-derived CDR1 and CDR2 are KGHDR and SFDVKD. The ends were cut back, 7 bases at V and 6 bases at J, with 7 bases in the middle. This CDR3 comprises 11 residues. The CDR3 DNA is TGTGCCACCAGGGGCAAGGATACGCAGTATTTT. Translating it yields CATRGKDTQYF.

The chain is built from TRBV28 and TRBJ2-3, with D perhaps matching TRBD2 (5 bases). CDR3 length equals 18 residues. V shed 5 bases and J shed 0 bases, with 21 bases lying between them. Germline CDR1 MDHEN, CDR2 SYDVKM. CDR3 protein: CASSQETARGSSTDTQYF. As DNA, the CDR3 is TGTGCCAGCAGTCAAGAAACAGCGAGAGGGTCTAGCACAGATACGCAGTATTTT.

The chain has TRBV5-1 and TRBJ1-2; TRBD1 might be the D (5 bases). The V gene lost 5 bases and the J gene lost 4 bases, with 15 bases spanning the gap. The CDR3 covers 14 residues. CDR1 is SGHRS, CDR2 YFSETQ, per germline. The chain's CDR3 is CASRGWGERYGYTF. The DNA for the CDR3 is TGCGCCAGCAGAGGATGGGGGGAGCGCTATGGCTACACCTTC.

This chain uses TRBV7-3 with TRBJ1-6; D is uncertain. This CDR3 is built from 12 residues. Germline CDR1 SGHTA, CDR2 FQGTGA. The V and J ends lost 6 bases and 9 bases respectively, with 9 bases between them. The CDR3: CASSYSGSPLHF. CDR3 in DNA: TGTGCCAGCAGTTACAGCGGTTCACCCCTCCACTTT.

The V and J genes are TRBV28 and TRBJ2-7, with 11 bases matching TRBD2. CDR1 is MDHEN, CDR2 SYDVKM, per germline. CDR3 length: 17 amino acids. J gave up 3 bases and V 3 bases, and 10 bases lay outside the gene matches. The CDR3 DNA reads as TGTGCCAGCAGTTTTTTTTCTATGACTAGCGGGAACTACGAGCAGTACTTC. Amino acids: CASSFFSMTSGNYEQYF.

The gene calls are TRBV4-2 and TRBJ1-3, with 8 bases identical to TRBD1. The CDR3 is 17 residues long. J was trimmed by 0 bases and V by 2 bases; bases with no gene match: 6. Looked up from germline, CDR1 is LGHNA and CDR2 is YNFKEQ. CDR3 in amino acids: CASSQPTGGSSGNTIYF. In DNA, the CDR3 is TGTGCCAGCAGCCAACCTACAGGGGGTTCCTCTGGAAACACCATATATTTT.

This sequence joins TRBV19 and TRBJ1-1; 7 bases match TRBD1. Germline CDR1 is LNHDA and CDR2 is SQIVND (reference sequence). The CDR3 contains 14 residues. Unmatched junction bases numbered 8, after V lost 10 bases and J lost 0 bases. The CDR3 protein is CATQAGQMNTEAFF. DNA of the CDR3: TGTGCCACTCAGGCGGGACAGATGAACACTGAAGCTTTCTTT.

The CDR3 region has the DNA TGTGCCAGCAGTAACCGGGACAGCAATTCACCCCTCCACTTT. Translated, it gives CASSNRDSNSPLHF. The chain employs TRBV3-1 (or the pseudogene TRBV3-2) and TRBJ1-6; the match to TRBD1 covers 7 bases. Trimming removed 6 bases from V and 7 bases from J; junction bases left unmatched: 6. CDR1 LGHDT and CDR2 YNNKEL come from the germline V gene (reference sequence). This CDR3 is 14 amino acids long.